A single sample is the source of the 8 T cell receptor beta chains below, sequenced in a study of identical twins. One entry per CDR3 protein results from TCRdb running MiXCR on the 5' RACE reads. The sample lists a few hundred thousand distinct CDR3 sequences; 7.5% to 10% were seen once. The same data also went into a second study, on yellow fever vaccine responses in identical twins.

The sequenced material came from PBMCs. Source of these receptors: a woman aged 18-29 years in good health.

Concerning this clonotype itself: A junction end diverges from the germline sequence, so it may reflect a read error. The chain employs TRBV12-3 or TRBV12-4 and TRBJ2-3; 15 bases line up with TRBD2. The CDR3 runs to 19 residues. The CDR3 nucleotides read TGTACCAGCAGTTCAGGGACTAGCGGGGGGCACGGTCCTAGAGATACGCAGTATTTT. It codes for CTSSSGTSGGHGPRDTQYF.

The genes are TRBV5-6 and TRBJ2-7; 7 bases agree with TRBD1. The CDR3 runs 16 residues. Germline CDR1 SGHDT, CDR2 YYEEEE. J lost 0 bases, V lost 2 bases, and 8 bases had no gene match. In nucleotides, the CDR3 is TGTGCCAGCAGCTTAACCGGGACAGTCAGCTCCTACGAGCAGTACTTC. Translation gives CASSLTGTVSSYEQYF.

V gene TRBV5-1 combines with J gene TRBJ2-3; D is undetermined. V gave up 2 bases and J gave up 3 bases, with 13 bases separating them. Germline V gene lookup returns CDR1 SGHRS and CDR2 YFSETQ. There are 15 residues in the CDR3. The CDR3 DNA follows: TGCGCCAGCAGCTTTCTGGGCAGTGGGACAGATACGCAGTATTTT. It codes for CASSFLGSGTDTQYF.

In this sample, this clonotype turned up many times. This chain connects TRBV7-9 to TRBJ2-4; TRBD1 agrees at 8 bases. CDR3 length: 13 amino acids. Germline lookup yields CDR1 SEHNR and CDR2 FQNEAQ (reference sequence). V was pared by 3 bases and J by 8 bases, with 3 bases of the junction left unmatched. CDR3 DNA sequence: TGTGCCAGCAGCTTCACAGGGGGAGACATTCAGTACTTC. It specifies CASSFTGGDIQYF.

This clonotype was counted only a few times. V and J are TRBV5-1 and TRBJ1-1; D is undetermined. This CDR3 is built from 12 residues. Trimming stripped 4 bases from V and 3 bases from J, with 7 bases between. Per the germline V gene, CDR1 is SGHRS and CDR2 is YFSETQ. CDR3 DNA: TGCGCCAGCAGCGCAGAGGACACTGAAGCTTTCTTT. Translated, it gives CASSAEDTEAFF.

This clonotype was observed many times. The J gene is TRBJ2-2, the V gene TRBV2; D uncertain. In germline, CDR1 is SNHLY, CDR2 FYNNEI. Trimming took 5 bases from V and 0 from J, leaving 10 bases between them. This CDR3 comprises 15 residues. In DNA, the CDR3 is TGTGCCAGCAGTCTATGGCAGGCGAACACCGGGGAGCTGTTTTTT. Protein product: CASSLWQANTGELFF.

This clonotype was seen ten or more times. This chain joins TRBV7-6 and TRBJ2-3; no clear D. The CDR3 covers 12 residues. V was clipped by 2 bases and J by 6 bases, with 6 bases between them. The germline CDR1 and CDR2 sequences are SGHVS and FNYEAQ. The CDR3 DNA reads as TGTGCCAGCAGCTTATTATCGGATACGCAGTATTTT. It encodes CASSLLSDTQYF.

The chain has TRBV4-3 and TRBJ2-4; 9 bases agree with TRBD1. The CDR3 runs to 14 residues. The trim removed 5 bases at V and 7 bases at J, leaving 6 bases unmatched. Germline V CDR1 and CDR2: LGHNA, YSLEER. The CDR3 protein is CASSSWTGVNIQYF. The CDR3 bases are TGCGCCAGCAGCTCATGGACAGGGGTCAACATTCAGTACTTC.